What follows are 8 T cell receptor beta chains derived from one specimen sequenced in a study of blood T cell repertoires in COVID-19. The method was immunoSEQ multiplex PCR; TCRdb's version includes in-frame clones alone and lacks a portion of them. The data contain some 200,000 clones, 70% to 90% of them singletons. Source material: peripheral blood. The receptors derive from a woman aged 65 to 85 with COVID-19, enrolled during active disease.

This clone has a single count. The V call is TRBV5-1, the J call TRBJ2-2, with 14 bases that match TRBD2. The CDR3 length is 18 residues. The germline V gene encodes CDR1 SGHRS and CDR2 YFSETQ. V gave up 7 bases and J gave up 2 bases; unmatched junction bases: 10. Written as DNA, the CDR3 is TGCGCCAGCGGGGGACTAGCGGGAGAGGCGGGAAACACCGGGGAGCTGTTTTTT. Translating gives CASGGLAGEAGNTGELFF.

The CDR3 DNA sequence: TGTGCCAGCAGCTTGAGGTCGGCAGGGGTAAGCAATCAGCCCCAGCATTTT. Translation gives CASSLRSAGVSNQPQHF. This chain joins TRBV5-6 and TRBJ1-5; D possibly corresponds to TRBD1 (6 bases). The CDR3 runs 17 residues. The germline V gene has CDR1 SGHDT and CDR2 YYEEEE. Trimming shortened V by 1 base and J by 1 base, and 15 bases separated the two germline ends.

The rearrangement joins TRBV19 to TRBJ1-3, with TRBD1 matching 7 bases. Trimming cost V 6 bases and J 0 bases; bases outside gene matches: 5. The CDR3 has 15 residues. The germline V gene encodes CDR1 LNHDA and CDR2 SQIVND (reference sequence). CDR3 DNA: TGTGCCAGTAGGGCCGGACAGGCCTCTGGAAACACCATATATTTT. Protein sequence: CASRAGQASGNTIYF.

V and J are TRBV4-2 and TRBJ1-2, with 9 bases that match TRBD1. The CDR3 runs 17 residues. V gave up 0 bases and J gave up 6 bases; unmatched junction bases: 11. Germline V gene sequence: CDR1 LGHNA, CDR2 YNFKEQ. The CDR3 nucleotides read TGTGCCAGCAGCCAAGATTGGGCCCTGACAGGGGGGGATGGCTACACCTTC. Translating gives CASSQDWALTGGDGYTF.

The chain joins TRBV18 to TRBJ2-5; TRBD1 agrees at 10 bases. The germline V gene has CDR1 KGHSH and CDR2 LQKENI. This CDR3 is built from 16 residues. J was trimmed by 5 bases and V by 5 bases; bases with no gene match: 11. In DNA, the CDR3 is TGTGCCAGCTCATCACAGAGACAGGGGGCGTTGGAGACCCAGTACTTC. It codes for CASSSQRQGALETQYF.

This chain connects TRBV5-8 to TRBJ1-3; TRBD1 matches at 7 bases. V lost 4 bases and J lost 3; bases outside the gene matches: 10. The length of the CDR3 is 16 residues. Germline V lookup: CDR1 SGHTS, CDR2 YDEGEE. CDR3 DNA sequence: TGTGCCAGCAGCGCGCGGGACAGACCTTATGGAAACACCATATATTTT. Its protein product is CASSARDRPYGNTIYF.

This clone has more than one count but fewer than ten. The genes are TRBV4-2 and TRBJ1-2; 10 bases are a match to TRBD1. CDR3 length: 16 amino acids. V lost 4 bases to trimming and J lost 6 bases; unmatched junction nucleotides: 11. CDR1 and CDR2 from the germline V gene are LGHNA and YNFKEQ. The CDR3 DNA reads as TGTGCCAGCAGCCGAGCCACCGGGACAGGGGTGGATGGCTACACCTTC. This translates into CASSRATGTGVDGYTF.

The rearrangement links TRBV3-1 (or the pseudogene TRBV3-2) to TRBJ1-1; perhaps TRBD1 as D (6 bases). This CDR3 has 16 amino acids. V lost 4 bases to trimming and J lost 5 bases, with 20 bases between them. Germline values: CDR1 LGHDT, CDR2 YNNKEL (reference sequence). The CDR3 reads CASSPTGRGASTEAFF. CDR3 coding DNA: TGTGCCAGCAGCCCGACCGGCAGGGGCGCATCAACTGAAGCTTTCTTT.